These 9 T cell receptor beta chains originate from one sample sequenced in a study of shared clonotypes between healthy human individuals. Naive CD8 cells lacked CD45RO and underwent positive selection for CCR7, leaving out terminally differentiated effector memory CD45RA+ cells. The assay was immunoSEQ multiplex PCR, and TCRdb's table has in-frame clones only and misses some. This table has fewer than 1 million clones, 96% appearing once. The sequenced sample was naive CD8+ T cells sorted from blood. These receptors were taken from a man aged 30 to 45 in good health.

V gene TRBV11-2 combines with J gene TRBJ2-3; D remains ambiguous. CDR3 length equals 14 residues. The V and J ends lost 6 bases and 6 bases respectively, with 16 bases between them. CDR1 SGHAT and CDR2 FQNNGV come from the germline V gene. CDR3 nucleotide sequence: TGTGCCAGCAGGTCCGGCCTGTCTAGGGATACGCAGTATTTT. It yields the protein CASRSGLSRDTQYF.

V usage is TRBV6-6 and J usage is TRBJ1-1; 7 bases match TRBD1. V trimming: 0 bases; J trimming: 3 bases; junction bases outside the gene matches: 4. CDR1 and CDR2 from the germline V gene are MNHNY and SVGAGI (reference sequence). The CDR3 has 15 amino acids. The CDR3 DNA reads as TGTGCCAGCAGTTACTCTACCGACAGGGACACTGAAGCTTTCTTT. It translates to CASSYSTDRDTEAFF.

This chain connects TRBV7-9 to TRBJ2-7; a possible D gene is TRBD1 (5 bases). The CDR3 is 13 amino acids. Germline loops: CDR1 SEHNR, CDR2 FQNEAQ (reference sequence). V was shortened by 11 bases and J by 5 bases, with 19 bases between the two germline ends. The DNA of the CDR3 is TGTGCCTGTATTGCCCAGGGTAACAACGAGCAGTACTTC. Amino acid sequence: CACIAQGNNEQYF.

The V and J genes are TRBV29-1 and TRBJ2-6; possibly TRBD1 or TRBD2 for D (5 bases each). Germline V gives CDR1 SQVTM, CDR2 ANQGSEA. The CDR3 length is 13 residues. V was trimmed by 7 bases and J by 4 bases, leaving 11 bases between them. CDR3 region: CSAEGSGANVLTF. CDR3 DNA sequence: TGCAGCGCCGAGGGGTCGGGGGCCAACGTCCTGACTTTC.

This rearrangement joins TRBV7-9 to TRBJ2-5, with 11 nucleotides matching TRBD2. Germline CDR1 and CDR2: SEHNR and FQNEAQ (reference sequence). V lost 6 bases and J lost 0; bases outside the gene matches: 12. The CDR3 sequence is 18 residues long. This chain's CDR3 is CASRKKGTSGNNQETQYF. The CDR3 coding sequence is TGTGCCAGCAGGAAAAAAGGGACTAGCGGTAATAACCAAGAGACCCAGTACTTC.

This clone was detected only once. V gene TRBV2 combines with J gene TRBJ2-7; no reliable D call. Per germline, CDR1 SNHLY and CDR2 FYNNEI. This CDR3 spans 13 amino acids. Trimming took 10 bases from V and 1 from J, leaving 14 bases between them. CDR3 nucleotides: TGTGCCACCTTCCCAGGCGGTTCCTACGAGCAGTACTTC. Protein product: CATFPGGSYEQYF.

The DNA of the CDR3 is TGTGCCAGCAGGCCGACTAGCGGTCCATGGAAGACCCAGTACTTC. Protein sequence: CASRPTSGPWKTQYF. This chain connects TRBV27 to TRBJ2-5; the match to TRBD2 covers 9 bases. Germline trimming cut 6 bases from V and 6 bases from J; bases unmatched to any gene: 11. Germline-derived CDR1 and CDR2 are MNHEY and SMNVEV (reference sequence). The CDR3 loop spans 15 amino acids.

This chain links TRBV6-1 with TRBJ2-1, with 7 nucleotides matching TRBD2. J gave up 8 bases and V 1 base, and 2 bases lay outside the gene matches. Germline V gene sequence: CDR1 MNHNS, CDR2 SASEGT. CDR3 size: 13 residues. The CDR3 bases are TGTGCCAGCAGTGAAGGACTAGCCTATGAGCAGTTCTTC. It yields the protein CASSEGLAYEQFF.

A remark on this clone: This specimen includes other DNA sequences encoding the same CDR3. The J gene is TRBJ2-7, the V gene TRBV5-1; the D is unclear. Germline lookup yields CDR1 SGHRS and CDR2 YFSETQ. Trimming took 0 bases from V and 6 from J, leaving 4 bases between them. The CDR3 runs 11 residues. CDR3 in amino acids: CASSLVGEQYF. The CDR3 nucleotides are TGCGCCAGCAGCTTGGTTGGCGAGCAGTACTTC.